The T cell receptor beta chain under discussion was sequenced for a study of T cell changes during pregnancy in multiple sclerosis. Measured with immunoSEQ multiplex PCR; TCRdb has only the in-frame clones, and not every one. The table has tens of thousands of clones, 85% to 95% seen once. V lost 6 bases to trimming and J lost 7 bases; unmatched junction nucleotides: 7. This CDR3 has 14 amino acids. Per the germline V gene, CDR1 is MNHEY and CDR2 is SVGAGI. The receptor was isolated from a female donor with multiple sclerosis, enrolled in a pregnancy study. The input for sequencing was peripheral blood, taken in the first trimester of pregnancy. V usage is TRBV6-5 and J usage is TRBJ2-1, with 9 bases lining up with TRBD1. The CDR3 DNA follows: TGTGCCAGCAGCTACAGGGGGCCCATGAATGAGCAGTTCTTC. It codes for CASSYRGPMNEQFF.